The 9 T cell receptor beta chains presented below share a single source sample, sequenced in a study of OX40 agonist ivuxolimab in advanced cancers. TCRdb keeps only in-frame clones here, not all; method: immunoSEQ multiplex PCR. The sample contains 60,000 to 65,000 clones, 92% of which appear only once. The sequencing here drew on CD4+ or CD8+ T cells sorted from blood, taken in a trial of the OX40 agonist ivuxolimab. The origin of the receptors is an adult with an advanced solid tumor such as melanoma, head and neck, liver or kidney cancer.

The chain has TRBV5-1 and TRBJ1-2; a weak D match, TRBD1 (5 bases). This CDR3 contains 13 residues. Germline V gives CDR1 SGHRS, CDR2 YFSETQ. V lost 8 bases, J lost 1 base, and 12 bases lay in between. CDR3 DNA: TGCGCCAGTCGGGGCTATATTAACTATGGCTACACCTTC. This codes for CASRGYINYGYTF.

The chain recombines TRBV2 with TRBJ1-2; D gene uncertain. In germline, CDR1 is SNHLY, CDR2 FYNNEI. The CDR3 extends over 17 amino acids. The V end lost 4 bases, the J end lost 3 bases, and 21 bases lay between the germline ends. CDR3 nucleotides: TGTGCCAGCAGTGCTCTCCCTGCGGGTATGGGATACTATGGCTACACCTTC. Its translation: CASSALPAGMGYYGYTF. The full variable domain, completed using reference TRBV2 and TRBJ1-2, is EPEVTQTPSHQVTQMGQEVILRCVPISNHLYFYWYRQILGQKVEFLVSFYNNEISEKSEIFDDQFSVERPDGSNFTLKIRSTKLEDSAMYFCASSALPAGMGYYGYTFGSGTRLTVV.

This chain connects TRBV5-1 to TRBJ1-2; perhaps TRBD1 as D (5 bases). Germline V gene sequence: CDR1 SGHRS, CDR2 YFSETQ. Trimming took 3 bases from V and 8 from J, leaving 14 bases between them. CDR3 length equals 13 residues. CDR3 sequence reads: CASSSVQGGGYTF. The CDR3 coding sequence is TGCGCCAGCAGCTCCGTTCAGGGTGGAGGCTACACCTTC.

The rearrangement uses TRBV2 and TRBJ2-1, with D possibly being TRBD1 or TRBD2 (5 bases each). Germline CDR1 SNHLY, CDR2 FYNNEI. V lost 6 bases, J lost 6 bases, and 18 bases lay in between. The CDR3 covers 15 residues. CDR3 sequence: CASRKGTVQTNEQFF. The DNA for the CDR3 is TGTGCCAGCAGGAAGGGGACGGTACAGACCAATGAGCAGTTCTTC. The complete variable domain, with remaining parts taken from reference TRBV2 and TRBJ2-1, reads EPEVTQTPSHQVTQMGQEVILRCVPISNHLYFYWYRQILGQKVEFLVSFYNNEISEKSEIFDDQFSVERPDGSNFTLKIRSTKLEDSAMYFCASRKGTVQTNEQFFGPGTRLTVL.

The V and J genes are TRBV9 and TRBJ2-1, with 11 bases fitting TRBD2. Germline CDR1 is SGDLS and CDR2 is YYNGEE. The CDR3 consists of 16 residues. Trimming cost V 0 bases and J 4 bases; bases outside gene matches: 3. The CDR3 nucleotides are TGTGCCAGCAGCGTAGGTATAGCGGGGGGGTACAATGAGCAGTTCTTC. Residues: CASSVGIAGGYNEQFF.

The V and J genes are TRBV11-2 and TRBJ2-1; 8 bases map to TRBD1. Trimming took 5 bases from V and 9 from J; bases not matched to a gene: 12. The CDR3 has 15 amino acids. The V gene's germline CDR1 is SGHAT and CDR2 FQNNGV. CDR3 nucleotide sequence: TGTGCCAGCAGCCCCAGGACAGGGAGAGAGGGTGAGCAGTTCTTC. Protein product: CASSPRTGREGEQFF.

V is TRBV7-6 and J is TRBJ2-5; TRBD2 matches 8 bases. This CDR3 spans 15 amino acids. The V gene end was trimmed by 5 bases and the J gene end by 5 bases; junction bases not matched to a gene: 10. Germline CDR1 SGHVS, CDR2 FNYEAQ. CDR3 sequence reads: CASSPSGGGGETQYF. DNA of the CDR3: TGTGCCAGCAGCCCCTCCGGGGGGGGCGGGGAGACCCAGTACTTC.

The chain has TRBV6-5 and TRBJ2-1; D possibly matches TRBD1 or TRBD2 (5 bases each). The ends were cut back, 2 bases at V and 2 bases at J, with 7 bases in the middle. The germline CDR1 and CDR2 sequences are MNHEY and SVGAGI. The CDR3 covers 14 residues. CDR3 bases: TGTGCCAGCAGTTACGGGACCACCTACAATGAGCAGTTCTTC. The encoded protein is CASSYGTTYNEQFF.

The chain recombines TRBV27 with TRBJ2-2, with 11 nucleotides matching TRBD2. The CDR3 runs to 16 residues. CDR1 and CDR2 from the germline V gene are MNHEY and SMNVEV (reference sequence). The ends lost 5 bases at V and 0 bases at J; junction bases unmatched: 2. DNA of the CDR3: TGTGCCAGCAGTCCGGGACTAGCGGCGAACACCGGGGAGCTGTTTTTT. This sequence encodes CASSPGLAANTGELFF.